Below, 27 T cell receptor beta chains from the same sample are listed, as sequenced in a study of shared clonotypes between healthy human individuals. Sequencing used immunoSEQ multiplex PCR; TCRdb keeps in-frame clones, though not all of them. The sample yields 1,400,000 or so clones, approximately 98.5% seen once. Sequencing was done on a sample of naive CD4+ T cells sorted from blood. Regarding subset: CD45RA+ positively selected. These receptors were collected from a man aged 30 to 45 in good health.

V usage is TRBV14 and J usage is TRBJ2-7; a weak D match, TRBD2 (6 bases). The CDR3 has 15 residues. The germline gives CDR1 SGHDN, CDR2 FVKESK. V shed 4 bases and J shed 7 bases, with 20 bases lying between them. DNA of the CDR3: TGTGCCAGCAGCCGGGACTTCCCTAGGTCTGGGGAGCAGTACTTC. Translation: CASSRDFPRSGEQYF.

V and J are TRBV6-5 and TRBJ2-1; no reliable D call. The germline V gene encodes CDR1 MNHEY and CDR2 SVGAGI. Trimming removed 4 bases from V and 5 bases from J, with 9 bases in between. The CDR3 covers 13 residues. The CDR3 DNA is TGTGCCAGCAGTTTACGACGAGACAATGAGCAGTTCTTC. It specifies CASSLRRDNEQFF.

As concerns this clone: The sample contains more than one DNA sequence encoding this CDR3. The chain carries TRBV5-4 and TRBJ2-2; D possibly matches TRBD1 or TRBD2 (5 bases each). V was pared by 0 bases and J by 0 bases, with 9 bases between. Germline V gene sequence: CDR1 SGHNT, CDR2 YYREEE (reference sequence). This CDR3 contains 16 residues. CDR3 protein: CASSLVRGTNTGELFF. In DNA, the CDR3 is TGTGCCAGCAGCTTGGTCCGGGGCACGAACACCGGGGAGCTGTTTTTT. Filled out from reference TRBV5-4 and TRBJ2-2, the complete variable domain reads ETGVTQSPTHLIKTRGQQVTLRCSSQSGHNTVSWYQQALGQGPQFIFQYYREEENGRGNFPPRFSGLQFPNYSSELNVNALELDDSALYLCASSLVRGTNTGELFFGEGSRLTVL.

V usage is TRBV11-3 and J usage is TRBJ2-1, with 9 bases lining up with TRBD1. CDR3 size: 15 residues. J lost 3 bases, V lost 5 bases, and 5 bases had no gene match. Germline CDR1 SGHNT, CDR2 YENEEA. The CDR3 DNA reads TGTGCCAGCAGCCTAACAGGGGGCCTCTACAATGAGCAGTTCTTC. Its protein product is CASSLTGGLYNEQFF.

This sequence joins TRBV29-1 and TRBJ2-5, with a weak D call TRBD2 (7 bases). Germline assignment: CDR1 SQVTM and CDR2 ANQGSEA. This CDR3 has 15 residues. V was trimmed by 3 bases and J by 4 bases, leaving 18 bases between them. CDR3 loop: CSVDPSGGRGETQYF. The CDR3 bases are TGCAGCGTTGACCCTTCCGGGGGGCGCGGAGAGACCCAGTACTTC.

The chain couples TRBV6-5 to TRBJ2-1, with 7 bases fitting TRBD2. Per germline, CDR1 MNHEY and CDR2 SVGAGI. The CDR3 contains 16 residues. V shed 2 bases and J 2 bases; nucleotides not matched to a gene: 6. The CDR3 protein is CASSYGAGVTYNEQFF. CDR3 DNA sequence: TGTGCCAGCAGTTACGGGGCGGGAGTCACCTACAATGAGCAGTTCTTC.

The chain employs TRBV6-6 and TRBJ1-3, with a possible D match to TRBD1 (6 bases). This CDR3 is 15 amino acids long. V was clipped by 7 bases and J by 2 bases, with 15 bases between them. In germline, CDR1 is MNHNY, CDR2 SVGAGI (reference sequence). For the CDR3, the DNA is TGTGCCAGCAACAACGTGGGGGCGCCTGGAAACACCATATATTTT. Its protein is CASNNVGAPGNTIYF.

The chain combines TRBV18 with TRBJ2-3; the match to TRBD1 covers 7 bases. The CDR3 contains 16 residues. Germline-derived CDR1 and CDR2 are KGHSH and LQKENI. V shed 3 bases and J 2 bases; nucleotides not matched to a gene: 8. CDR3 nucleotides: TGTGCCAGCTCACCTCAAACAGGGGCCATCACAGATACGCAGTATTTT. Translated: CASSPQTGAITDTQYF.

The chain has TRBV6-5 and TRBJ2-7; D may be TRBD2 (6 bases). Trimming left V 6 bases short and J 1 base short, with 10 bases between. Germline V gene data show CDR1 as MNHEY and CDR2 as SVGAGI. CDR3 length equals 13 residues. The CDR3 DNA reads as TGTGCCAGCAGCCGGACTATTTCCTACGAGCAGTACTTC. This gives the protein CASSRTISYEQYF.

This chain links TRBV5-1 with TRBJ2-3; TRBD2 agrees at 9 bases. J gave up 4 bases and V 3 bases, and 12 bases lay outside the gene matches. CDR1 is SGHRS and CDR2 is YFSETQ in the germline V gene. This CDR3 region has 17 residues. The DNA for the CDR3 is TGCGCCAGCAGCTGGCCTAAAGGGGCGGGAGGGGCAGATACGCAGTATTTT. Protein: CASSWPKGAGGADTQYF.

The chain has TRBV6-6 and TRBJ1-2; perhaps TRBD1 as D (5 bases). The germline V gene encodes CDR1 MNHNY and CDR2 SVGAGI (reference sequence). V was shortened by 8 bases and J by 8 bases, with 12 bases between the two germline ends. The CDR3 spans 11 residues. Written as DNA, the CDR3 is TGTGCCAGCCGCCAGGGAGACGGCTACACCTTC. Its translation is CASRQGDGYTF.

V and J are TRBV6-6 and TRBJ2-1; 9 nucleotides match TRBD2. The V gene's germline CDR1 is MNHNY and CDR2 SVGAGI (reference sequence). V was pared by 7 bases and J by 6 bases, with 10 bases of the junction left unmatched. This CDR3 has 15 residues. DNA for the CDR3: TGTGCCAGCACCCCCCGGGCGGGAGGGTTCAATGAGCAGTTCTTC. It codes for CASTPRAGGFNEQFF.

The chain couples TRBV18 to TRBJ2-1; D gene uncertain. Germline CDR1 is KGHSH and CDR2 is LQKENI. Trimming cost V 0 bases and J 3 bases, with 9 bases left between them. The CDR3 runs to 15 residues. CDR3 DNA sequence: TGTGCCAGCTCACCACCGGTTAGATACTACAATGAGCAGTTCTTC. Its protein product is CASSPPVRYYNEQFF.

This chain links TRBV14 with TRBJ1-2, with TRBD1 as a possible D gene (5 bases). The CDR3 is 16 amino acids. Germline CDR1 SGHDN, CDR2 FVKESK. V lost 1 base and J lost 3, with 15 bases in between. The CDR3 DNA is TGTGCCAGCAGCCAAGGGCCGGGGACCGGCTACTATGGCTACACCTTC. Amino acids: CASSQGPGTGYYGYTF.

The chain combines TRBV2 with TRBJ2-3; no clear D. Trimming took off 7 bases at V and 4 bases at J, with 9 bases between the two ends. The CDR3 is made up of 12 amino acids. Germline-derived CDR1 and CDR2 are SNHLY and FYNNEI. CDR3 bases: TGTGCCAGCATGGTAGGCTCAGATACGCAGTATTTT. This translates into CASMVGSDTQYF.

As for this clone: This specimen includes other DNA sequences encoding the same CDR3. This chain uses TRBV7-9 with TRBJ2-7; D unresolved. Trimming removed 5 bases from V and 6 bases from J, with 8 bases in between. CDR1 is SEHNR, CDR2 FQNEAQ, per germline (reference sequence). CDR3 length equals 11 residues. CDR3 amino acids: CASSPLTEQYF. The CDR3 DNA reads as TGTGCCAGCAGCCCACTAACCGAGCAGTACTTC.

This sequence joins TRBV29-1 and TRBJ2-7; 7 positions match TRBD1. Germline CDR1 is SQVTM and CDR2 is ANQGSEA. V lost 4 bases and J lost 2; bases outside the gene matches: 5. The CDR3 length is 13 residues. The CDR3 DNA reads TGCAGCGTTGGGGGGACAGTTACCTACGAGCAGTACTTC. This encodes CSVGGTVTYEQYF.

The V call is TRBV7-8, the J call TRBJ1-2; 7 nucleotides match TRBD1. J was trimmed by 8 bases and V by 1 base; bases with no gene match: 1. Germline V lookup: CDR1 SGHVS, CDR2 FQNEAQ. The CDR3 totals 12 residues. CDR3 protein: CASSLDRGGYTF. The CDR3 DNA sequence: TGTGCCAGCAGCTTAGACAGGGGCGGCTACACCTTC. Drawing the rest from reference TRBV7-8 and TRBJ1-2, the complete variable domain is GAGVSQSPRYKVAKRGQDVALRCDPISGHVSLFWYQQALGQGPEFLTYFQNEAQLDKSGLPSDRFFAERPEGSVSTLKIQRTQQEDSAVYLCASSLDRGGYTFGSGTRLTVV.

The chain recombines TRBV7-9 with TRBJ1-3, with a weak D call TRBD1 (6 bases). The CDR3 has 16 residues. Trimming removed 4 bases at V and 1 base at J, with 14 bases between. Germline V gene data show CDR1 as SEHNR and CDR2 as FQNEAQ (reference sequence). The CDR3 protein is CASSSRTDESGNTIYF. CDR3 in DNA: TGTGCCAGCAGCTCCAGGACAGATGAGTCTGGAAACACCATATATTTT.

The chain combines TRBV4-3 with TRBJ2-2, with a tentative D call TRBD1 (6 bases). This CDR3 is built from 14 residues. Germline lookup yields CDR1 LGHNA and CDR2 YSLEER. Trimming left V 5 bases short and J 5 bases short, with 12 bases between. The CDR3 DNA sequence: TGCGCCAGCAGCGCGAGAGGGGGTACCGGGGAGCTGTTTTTT. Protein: CASSARGGTGELFF.

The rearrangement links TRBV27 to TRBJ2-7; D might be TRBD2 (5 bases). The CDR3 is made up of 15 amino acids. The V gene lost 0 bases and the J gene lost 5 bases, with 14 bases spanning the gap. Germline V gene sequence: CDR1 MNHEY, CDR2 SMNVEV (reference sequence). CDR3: CASSLSRARPHEQYF. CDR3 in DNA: TGTGCCAGCAGTTTATCGAGGGCCAGGCCCCACGAGCAGTACTTC.

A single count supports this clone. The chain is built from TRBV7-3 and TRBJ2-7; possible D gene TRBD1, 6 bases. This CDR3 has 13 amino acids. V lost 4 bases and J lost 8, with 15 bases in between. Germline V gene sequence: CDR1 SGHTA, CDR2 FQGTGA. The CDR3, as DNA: TGTGCCAGCAGCTACACACAGGGCGACAAGCAGTACTTC. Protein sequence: CASSYTQGDKQYF.

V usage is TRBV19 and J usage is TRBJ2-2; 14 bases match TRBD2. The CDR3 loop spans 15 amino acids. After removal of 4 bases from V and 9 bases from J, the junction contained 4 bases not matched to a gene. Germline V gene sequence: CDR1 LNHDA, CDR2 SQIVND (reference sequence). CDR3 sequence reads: CASSTTSGRARELFF. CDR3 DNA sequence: TGTGCCAGTAGTACGACTAGCGGGAGGGCCCGGGAGCTGTTTTTT.

The CDR3 spells CSARYQGEQYF. CDR3 in DNA: TGCAGTGCTAGATATCAGGGCGAGCAGTACTTC. The chain is built from TRBV20-1 and TRBJ2-7; maybe TRBD1 (5 bases). The germline CDR1 and CDR2 sequences are DFQATT and SNEGSKA (reference sequence). Between the trimmed V and J ends, which lost 2 bases and 6 bases, there was a span of 8 bases. This CDR3 comprises 11 residues.

The CDR3: CASSQVLTGETQYF. In DNA form, the CDR3 reads TGCGCCAGCAGCCAAGTGCTTACGGGGGAGACCCAGTACTTC. The V call is TRBV4-3, the J call TRBJ2-5; tentatively, D is TRBD2 (5 bases). Trimming removed 1 base from V and 5 bases from J, with 11 bases in between. Germline V gene sequence: CDR1 LGHNA, CDR2 YSLEER. The CDR3 loop spans 14 amino acids.

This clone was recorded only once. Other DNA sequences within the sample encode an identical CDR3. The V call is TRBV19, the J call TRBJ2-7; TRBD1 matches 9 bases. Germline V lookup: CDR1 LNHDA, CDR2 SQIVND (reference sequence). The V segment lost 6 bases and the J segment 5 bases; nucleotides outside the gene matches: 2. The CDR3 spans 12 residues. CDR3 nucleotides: TGTGCCAGTAGCACAGGGGGCCACGAGCAGTACTTC. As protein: CASSTGGHEQYF. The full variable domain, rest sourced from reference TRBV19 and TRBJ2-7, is DGGITQSPKYLFRKEGQNVTLSCEQNLNHDAMYWYRQDPGQGLRLIYYSQIVNDFQKGDIAEGYSVSREKKESFPLTVTSAQKNPTAFYLCASSTGGHEQYFGPGTRLTVT.

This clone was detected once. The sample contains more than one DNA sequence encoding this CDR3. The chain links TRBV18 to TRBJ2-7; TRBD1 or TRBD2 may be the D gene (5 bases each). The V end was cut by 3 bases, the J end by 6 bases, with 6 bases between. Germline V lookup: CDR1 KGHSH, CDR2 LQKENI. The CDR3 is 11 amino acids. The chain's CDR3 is CASSPGGEQYF. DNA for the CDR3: TGTGCCAGCTCACCTGGGGGCGAGCAGTACTTC.